The clone carrying this T cell receptor beta chain is classed as large (0.1 to 1%). Its antigen is unidentified. The record originates from a study of circulating CD8 cells and anti-PD-1 response in melanoma. The study, taken as a whole, reports: Only baseline and M1 samples entered the published repertoire comparisons. No tumor material was available, so peptide assays assessed reactivity. Diversity ranked highest in DNEG and lowest in TIGIT subsets. At M1, fewer than 7.5% of TRB clonotypes appeared in multiple subsets.

Each library started from about 15 ng of total RNA using the QIAseq Immune Repertoire TCR panel. TCRdb re-called the reads with MiXCR, one entry per CDR3 protein. The table includes under 500 distinct CDR3 sequences, 6.3% detected once. Live CD3+CD8+TCRalphabeta+ cells were sorted into four subsets by PD-1 and/or TIGIT. The receptor's source is a human donor with melanoma. Material: CD8+ T cells from PBMCs, obtained at baseline or after one month of anti-PD-1 therapy (not recorded which).

The CDR3 loop is CASSMVGTGDYYGYTF. In nucleotides, the CDR3 is TGTGCCAGTAGTATGGTGGGGACAGGGGACTACTATGGCTACACCTTC. This chain links TRBV19 with TRBJ1-2; 10 nucleotides agree with TRBD1. The germline gives CDR1 LNHDA, CDR2 SQIVND (reference sequence). V shed 3 bases and J 3 bases; nucleotides not matched to a gene: 7. The CDR3 extends over 16 amino acids. The whole variable domain, filled in from reference TRBV19 and TRBJ1-2, reads DGGITQSPKYLFRKEGQNVTLSCEQNLNHDAMYWYRQDPGQGLRLIYYSQIVNDFQKGDIAEGYSVSREKKESFPLTVTSAQKNPTAFYLCASSMVGTGDYYGYTFGSGTRLTVV.